The present T cell receptor beta chain was sequenced within a study of cytomegalovirus exposure and HLA in healthy donors. The germline CDR1 and CDR2 sequences are SGHRS and YFSETQ. V lost 2 bases to trimming and J lost 0 bases, with 8 bases between them. This CDR3 region has 14 residues. A multiplex PCR was run with 60 Vbeta primers and 13 Jbeta primers. The data were produced by immunoSEQ multiplex PCR, yet TCRdb's version contains in-frame clones alone and is incomplete. The profile shows about 140,000 clones, more than 60% of them singletons. The source is a woman between 55 and 75 years old in good health and CMV-seronegative. The sequenced sample was PBMCs. V and J are TRBV5-1 and TRBJ1-1; no firm D call. CDR3 sequence reads: CASSFSGLNTEAFF. CDR3 DNA: TGCGCCAGCAGCTTTTCGGGGTTGAACACTGAAGCTTTCTTT.